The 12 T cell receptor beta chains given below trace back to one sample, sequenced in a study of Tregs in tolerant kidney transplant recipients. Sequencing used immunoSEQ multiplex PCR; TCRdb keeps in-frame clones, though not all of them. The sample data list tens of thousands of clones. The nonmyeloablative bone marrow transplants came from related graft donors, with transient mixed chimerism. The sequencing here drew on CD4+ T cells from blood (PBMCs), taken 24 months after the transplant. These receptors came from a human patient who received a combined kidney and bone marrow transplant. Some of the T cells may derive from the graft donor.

The CDR3 bases that were read are TGTGCCAGCAGCTTGACAGGGGCCTATGGC. Protein sequence: CASSLTGAYG. From start to end, the CDR3 is CASSLTGAYGYTF. The V gene is TRBV5-6, the J gene TRBJ1-2, with TRBD1 matching over 7 bases. The read falls 3 residues short of the CDR3 end, and the missing part is taken from the germline J gene. The CDR3 sequence is 13 residues long. The germline V gene has CDR1 SGHDT and CDR2 YYEEEE. The trim removed 1 base at V and 4 bases at J, leaving 1 base unmatched.

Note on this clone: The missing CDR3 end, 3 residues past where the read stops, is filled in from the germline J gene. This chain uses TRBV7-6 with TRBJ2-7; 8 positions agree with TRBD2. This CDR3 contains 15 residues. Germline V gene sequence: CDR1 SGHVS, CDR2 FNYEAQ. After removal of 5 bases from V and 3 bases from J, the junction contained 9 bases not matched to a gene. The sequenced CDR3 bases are TGTGCCAGCAGCCACCCAGGGAGCGGGAGCTACGAG. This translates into CASSHPGSGSYE. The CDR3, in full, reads CASSHPGSGSYEQYF.

The CDR3 is CASSIAAGVAGYTF. The CDR3 DNA, read in part, is TGTGCCAGTAGTATAGCGGCCGGGGTGGCGGGC. The chain carries TRBV19 and TRBJ1-2; D call uncertain. The read terminates 3 residues ahead of where the CDR3 ends, so the germline J gene completes it. From germline, CDR1 is LNHDA and CDR2 SQIVND (reference sequence). The CDR3 is made up of 14 amino acids.

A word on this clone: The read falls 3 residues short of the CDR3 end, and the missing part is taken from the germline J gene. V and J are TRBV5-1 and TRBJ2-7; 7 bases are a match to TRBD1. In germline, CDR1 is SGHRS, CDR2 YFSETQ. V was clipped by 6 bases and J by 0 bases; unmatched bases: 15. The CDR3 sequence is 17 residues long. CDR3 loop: CASNPTLQGVSSYEQYF. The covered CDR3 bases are TGCGCCAGCAACCCCACGCTGCAGGGGGTTAGCTCCTACGAG.

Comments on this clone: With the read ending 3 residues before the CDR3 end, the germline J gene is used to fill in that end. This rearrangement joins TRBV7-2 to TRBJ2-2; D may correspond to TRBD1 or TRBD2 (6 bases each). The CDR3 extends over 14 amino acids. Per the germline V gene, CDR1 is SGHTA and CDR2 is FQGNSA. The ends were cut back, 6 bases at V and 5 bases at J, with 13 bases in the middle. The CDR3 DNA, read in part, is TGTGCCAGCAGTCCTAGGGGGAGGACCGGGGAG. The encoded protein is CASSPRGRTGE. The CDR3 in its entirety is CASSPRGRTGELFF. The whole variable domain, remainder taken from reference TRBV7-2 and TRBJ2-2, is GAGVSQSPSNKVTEKGKDVELRCDPISGHTALYWYRQSLGQGLEFLIYFQGNSAPDKSGLPSDRFSAERTGGSVSTLTIQRTQQEDSAVYLCASSPRGRTGELFFGEGSRLTVL.

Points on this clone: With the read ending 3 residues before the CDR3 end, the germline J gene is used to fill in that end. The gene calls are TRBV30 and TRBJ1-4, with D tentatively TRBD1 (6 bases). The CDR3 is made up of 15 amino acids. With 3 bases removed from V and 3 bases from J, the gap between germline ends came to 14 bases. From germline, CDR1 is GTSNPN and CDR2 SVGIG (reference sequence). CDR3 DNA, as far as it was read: TGTGCCTGGAGGTACAGGGACGGAGCTAATGAAAAA. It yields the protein CAWRYRDGANEK. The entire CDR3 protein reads CAWRYRDGANEKLFF.

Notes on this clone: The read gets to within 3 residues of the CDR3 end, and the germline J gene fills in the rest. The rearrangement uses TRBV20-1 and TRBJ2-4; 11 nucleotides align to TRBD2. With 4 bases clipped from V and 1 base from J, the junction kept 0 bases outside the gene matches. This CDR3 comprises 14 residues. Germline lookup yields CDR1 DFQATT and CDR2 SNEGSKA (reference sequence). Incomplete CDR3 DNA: TGCAGTGCTACTAGCGGGAGGGCCAAAAACATT. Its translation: CSATSGRAKNI. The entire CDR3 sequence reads CSATSGRAKNIQYF.

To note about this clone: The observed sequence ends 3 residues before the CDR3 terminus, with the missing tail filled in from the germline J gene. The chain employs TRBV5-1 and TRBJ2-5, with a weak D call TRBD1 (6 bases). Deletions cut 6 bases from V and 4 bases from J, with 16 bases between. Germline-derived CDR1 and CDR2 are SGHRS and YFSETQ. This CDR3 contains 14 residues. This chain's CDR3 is CASKATGSGETQYF. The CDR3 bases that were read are TGCGCCAGCAAGGCAACAGGGTCCGGAGAGACC.

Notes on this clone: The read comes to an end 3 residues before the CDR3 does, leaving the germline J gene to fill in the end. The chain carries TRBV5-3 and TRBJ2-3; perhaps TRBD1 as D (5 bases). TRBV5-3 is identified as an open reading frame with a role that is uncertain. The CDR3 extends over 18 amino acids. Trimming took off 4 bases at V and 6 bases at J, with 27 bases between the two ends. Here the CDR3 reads CARSPQGRRRPRLDTQYF. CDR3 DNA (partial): TGTGCCAGAAGCCCCCAGGGAAGGCGACGCCCCCGGCTGGATACG.

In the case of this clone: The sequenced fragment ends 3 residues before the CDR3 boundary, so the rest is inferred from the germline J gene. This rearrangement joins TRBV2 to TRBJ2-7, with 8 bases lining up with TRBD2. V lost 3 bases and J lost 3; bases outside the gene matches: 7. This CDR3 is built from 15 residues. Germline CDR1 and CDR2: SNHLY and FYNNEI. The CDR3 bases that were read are TGTGCCAGCAGTGAGATGGGCCTAGCGGGCTACGAG. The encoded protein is CASSEMGLAGYE. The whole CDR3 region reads CASSEMGLAGYEQYF.

The CDR3 bases that were read are TGTGCCAGCAGTTACTCCGGCGTGGCGGGGACAGATACG. It translates to CASSYSGVAGTDT. The CDR3 reads in full as CASSYSGVAGTDTQYF. J is TRBJ2-3 and V is TRBV6-2 or TRBV6-3, with D tentatively TRBD2 (6 bases). The read falls 3 residues short of the CDR3 end, and the missing part is taken from the germline J gene. The V end was cut by 0 bases, the J end by 3 bases, with 13 bases between. This CDR3 is 16 amino acids long. The V gene's germline CDR1 is MNHEY and CDR2 SVGEGT.

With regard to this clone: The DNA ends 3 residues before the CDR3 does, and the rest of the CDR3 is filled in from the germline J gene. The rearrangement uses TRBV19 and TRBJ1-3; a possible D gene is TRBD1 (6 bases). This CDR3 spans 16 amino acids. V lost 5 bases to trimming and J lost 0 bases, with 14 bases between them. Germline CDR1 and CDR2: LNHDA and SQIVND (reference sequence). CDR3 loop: CASSPRSQGSGNTIYF. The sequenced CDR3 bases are TGTGCCAGTAGTCCGCGTTCACAGGGCTCTGGAAACACC.